This T cell receptor (beta chain) derives from a study of blood T cell repertoires in COVID-19. Study context: The United States, Italy and Spain provided the acute and convalescent COVID-19 samples. Sample material is recorded as cDNA or gDNA derived from T cells, B-cell-depleted T cells, or PBMCs.

Germline V gene sequence: CDR1 SGHNT, CDR2 YYREEE (reference sequence). CDR3 size: 17 residues. The V end was cut by 4 bases, the J end by 2 bases, with 22 bases between. Original analysis: It was from reference gene primer amplification that nucleated cell counts were estimated. Clones were sequenced by immunoSEQ multiplex PCR, and TCRdb holds only the in-frame ones, with some missing. The D gene and trimming were derived from the DNA, and the V and J assignments and clone size from that table. The table records over 200,000 clones, 88% of them present only once. The chain employs TRBV5-4 and TRBJ2-7; possible D gene TRBD1, 6 bases. This TCR was sampled from a human donor in a cohort sampled during active COVID-19. Sequenced material: peripheral blood. CDR3 DNA: TGTGCCAGCAGCGAACGAAAACCACAGGGAAGGCCCTACGAGCAGTACTTC. Protein product: CASSERKPQGRPYEQYF. The full variable domain, completed using reference TRBV5-4 and TRBJ2-7, is ETGVTQSPTHLIKTRGQQVTLRCSSQSGHNTVSWYQQALGQGPQFIFQYYREEENGRGNFPPRFSGLQFPNYSSELNVNALELDDSALYLCASSERKPQGRPYEQYFGPGTRLTVT.